This passage covers 9 T cell receptor beta chains from one sample sequenced in a study of blood T cell repertoires in COVID-19. Assay used: immunoSEQ multiplex PCR; TCRdb lists only in-frame clones, some missing. The sample lists approximately 190,000 clones; about 83% were seen once. Source material: PBMCs or T cells enriched from blood (not recorded which). These receptors came from a woman under 40 who had been exposed to COVID-19.

The chain has TRBV10-3 and TRBJ2-7; D perhaps matches TRBD1 (5 bases). V was clipped by 2 bases and J by 7 bases, with 18 bases between them. The germline V gene has CDR1 ENHRY and CDR2 SYGVKD. This CDR3 is 15 amino acids long. CDR3 in amino acids: CAISERGASYEEQYF. CDR3 in DNA: TGTGCCATCAGTGAGAGGGGTGCCTCCTACGAGGAGCAGTACTTC.

The rearrangement joins TRBV19 to TRBJ2-5; 9 bases agree with TRBD2. This CDR3 has 16 amino acids. V trimming: 6 bases; J trimming: 4 bases; junction bases outside the gene matches: 12. Looked up from germline, CDR1 is LNHDA and CDR2 is SQIVND (reference sequence). This CDR3 is CASSQMPRLAAETQYF. Written as DNA, the CDR3 is TGTGCCAGTAGCCAAATGCCCAGACTAGCGGCAGAGACCCAGTACTTC.

The J gene is TRBJ2-6, the V gene TRBV7-9; TRBD2 matches at 8 bases. The germline V gene has CDR1 SEHNR and CDR2 FQNEAQ (reference sequence). Trimming at V came to 5 bases and at J to 2 bases, leaving 2 bases not matched to a gene. The CDR3 runs to 15 residues. CDR3 amino acids: CASSPGGAGANVLTF. CDR3 DNA sequence: TGTGCCAGCAGCCCGGGGGGGGCTGGGGCCAACGTCCTGACTTTC.

This clone was counted between two and nine times. V is TRBV4-1 and J is TRBJ2-6; the match to TRBD1 covers 8 bases. Trimming cost V 4 bases and J 0 bases; bases outside gene matches: 8. The CDR3 consists of 18 residues. Germline V CDR1 and CDR2: MGHRA, YSYEKL. The CDR3 sequence is CASSPSRTGNSGANVLTF. As DNA, the CDR3 is TGCGCCAGCAGCCCCTCTAGGACAGGGAACTCTGGGGCCAACGTCCTGACTTTC.

The V gene is TRBV23-1, the J gene TRBJ2-7; TRBD1 matches 8 bases. TRBV23-1 falls under the ORF class, with uncertain function. V dropped 3 bases and J dropped 5; count of bases not matched to a gene: 9. This CDR3 has 15 amino acids. The CDR3 nucleotides read TGCGCCAGCAGTCAGACCCGGACAGGGAGCCACGAGCAGTACTTC. Its protein is CASSQTRTGSHEQYF.

The gene calls are TRBV19 and TRBJ2-7, with 8 bases lining up with TRBD1. CDR3 length: 15 residues. The ends lost 5 bases at V and 2 bases at J; junction bases unmatched: 8. CDR1 LNHDA and CDR2 SQIVND come from the germline V gene (reference sequence). In DNA, the CDR3 is TGTGCCAGTAGTGCCGGACAGGGCTTTACCTACGAGCAGTACTTC. This gives the protein CASSAGQGFTYEQYF.

The rearrangement links TRBV19 to TRBJ1-3, with D perhaps TRBD1 (5 bases). This CDR3 has 15 amino acids. Germline V gene sequence: CDR1 LNHDA, CDR2 SQIVND (reference sequence). V lost 7 bases and J lost 7, with 20 bases in between. The CDR3 sequence is CASITRDARGNTIYF. The CDR3 DNA is TGTGCCAGTATAACCCGGGATGCTCGGGGGAACACCATATATTTT.

This clone was observed a handful of times. The chain has TRBV4-1 and TRBJ2-1; D is perhaps TRBD2 (5 bases). The germline V and J ends were trimmed by 4 bases and 8 bases, with 9 bases remaining between them. Germline V gene data show CDR1 as MGHRA and CDR2 as YSYEKL. The CDR3 totals 12 residues. DNA for the CDR3: TGCGCCAGCAGCCTTGCCGGGGATGAGCAGTTCTTC. Translated: CASSLAGDEQFF.

V is TRBV27 and J is TRBJ2-7; a weak D match, TRBD2 (6 bases). Trimming removed 8 bases from V and 3 bases from J, with 20 bases in between. The CDR3 sequence is 15 residues long. Germline V lookup: CDR1 MNHEY, CDR2 SMNVEV (reference sequence). The CDR3 sequence is CASQLLGGSDYEQYF. Here the CDR3 DNA reads TGTGCCAGCCAACTGCTGGGGGGATCGGACTACGAGCAGTACTTC.